Each of the 22 T cell receptor beta chains below was sequenced from the same sample in a study of control samples from healthy donors and cancer patients. Generated by immunoSEQ multiplex PCR, the TCRdb table keeps only in-frame clones and is missing some. The data contain 160,000 or so clones, 93% of them singletons. Sequencing was carried out using blood. The receptors originated from a middle-aged man in good health.

V is TRBV24-1 and J is TRBJ2-3; unclear D gene. Germline values: CDR1 KGHDR, CDR2 SFDVKD. The CDR3 runs 13 residues. V lost 3 bases, J lost 0 bases, and 3 bases lay in between. The CDR3 protein is CATSDPSTDTQYF. The CDR3 coding sequence is TGTGCCACCAGTGATCCTAGCACAGATACGCAGTATTTT.

On this clone: This same CDR3 is encoded by further DNA sequences in the sample. The chain employs TRBV10-3 and TRBJ1-5, with 11 bases lining up with TRBD1. Trimming at V came to 0 bases and at J to 7 bases, leaving 2 bases not matched to a gene. The CDR3 is made up of 15 amino acids. CDR1 ENHRY and CDR2 SYGVKD come from the germline V gene. The CDR3 loop is CAISESGTGGQPQHF. The CDR3 DNA reads as TGTGCCATCAGTGAGTCGGGGACAGGGGGGCAGCCCCAGCATTTT.

V and J are TRBV4-1 and TRBJ2-7; TRBD2 matches 10 bases. V lost 1 base and J lost 4; bases outside the gene matches: 7. Germline lookup yields CDR1 MGHRA and CDR2 YSYEKL. The CDR3 consists of 16 residues. This CDR3 is CASSQVPSGSGYEQYF. CDR3 sequence (DNA): TGCGCCAGCAGCCAAGTGCCTAGCGGGAGTGGTTACGAGCAGTACTTC.

The V gene is TRBV25-1, the J gene TRBJ2-2; TRBD1 might be the D (6 bases). The CDR3 spans 14 residues. Germline CDR1 MGHDK, CDR2 SYGVNS. V lost 8 bases, J lost 7 bases, and 17 bases lay in between. The CDR3 loop is CASSGTLNYGELFF. CDR3 sequence (DNA): TGTGCCAGCTCCGGGACACTCAACTACGGGGAGCTGTTTTTT.

The V and J genes are TRBV18 and TRBJ2-7; TRBD2 aligns across 7 bases. With V trimmed by 3 bases and J by 3 bases, 5 bases remained unmatched. From germline, CDR1 is KGHSH and CDR2 LQKENI. The CDR3 length is 14 residues. The CDR3: CASSPGGGDYEQYF. The CDR3 nucleotides read TGTGCCAGCTCACCGGGGGGGGGAGACTACGAGCAGTACTTC.

This clone is labeled large. This rearrangement joins TRBV28 to TRBJ2-7; TRBD2 matches at 13 bases. With 5 bases clipped from V and 5 bases from J, the junction kept 12 bases outside the gene matches. CDR1 and CDR2 (germline): MDHEN, SYDVKM. The CDR3 is 17 amino acids. CDR3 loop: CASSLRTSGSFGNEQYF. DNA for the CDR3: TGTGCCAGCAGTCTTCGGACTAGCGGGAGTTTTGGGAACGAGCAGTACTTC.

J is TRBJ1-1 and V is TRBV18, with TRBD1 identical over 8 bases. The V segment lost 0 bases and the J segment 8 bases; nucleotides outside the gene matches: 2. Per the germline V gene, CDR1 is KGHSH and CDR2 is LQKENI. This CDR3 comprises 13 residues. The CDR3 is CASSPPGQAEAFF. The CDR3, as DNA: TGTGCCAGCTCACCACCGGGACAGGCAGAAGCTTTCTTT.

V gene TRBV19 combines with J gene TRBJ2-7; a weak D match, TRBD2 (5 bases). Trimming pared 7 bases from V and 0 bases from J, leaving 10 bases between. The CDR3 length is 13 residues. Per the germline V gene, CDR1 is LNHDA and CDR2 is SQIVND (reference sequence). CDR3 nucleotides: TGTGCCAGTAAGGACTTCTACTCCTACGAGCAGTACTTC. The encoded protein is CASKDFYSYEQYF.

As concerns this clone: At one end, the junction sequence differs from germline, possibly due to a read error. The chain has TRBV28 and TRBJ2-3; D unresolved. There are 13 residues in the CDR3. Germline-derived CDR1 and CDR2 are MDHEN and SYDVKM. The CDR3 sequence is CASSLVGTNTQYF. The CDR3 DNA reads as TGTGCCAGCAGTTTGGTGGGCACAAATACGCAGTATTTT.

The J gene is TRBJ2-3, the V gene TRBV6-6; possibly TRBD1 for D (5 bases). The germline gives CDR1 MNHNY, CDR2 SVGAGI (reference sequence). The CDR3 runs to 14 residues. V dropped 10 bases and J dropped 0 bases, with 14 bases sitting between them. For the CDR3, the DNA is TGTGCCACGCAGGGTGCTACTAGCACAGATACGCAGTATTTT. Translating gives CATQGATSTDTQYF.

The J gene is TRBJ2-2, the V gene TRBV27; 7 bases fit TRBD2. Losses at the gene ends were 9 bases for V and 2 bases for J; bases not matched to a gene: 6. The CDR3 loop spans 14 amino acids. Germline CDR1 and CDR2: MNHEY and SMNVEV (reference sequence). The CDR3 is CASQIAGNTGELFF. As DNA, the CDR3 is TGTGCCAGTCAAATAGCGGGTAACACCGGGGAGCTGTTTTTT.

The chain employs TRBV18 and TRBJ1-5, with D uncertain. Germline lookup yields CDR1 KGHSH and CDR2 LQKENI. CDR3 size: 13 residues. V was trimmed by 4 bases and J by 5 bases, leaving 9 bases between them. The CDR3 DNA reads TGTGCCAGCTCACGAGGTTTCGATCAGCCCCAGCATTTT. Translation gives CASSRGFDQPQHF.

The chain has TRBV5-1 and TRBJ2-2; tentative D call: TRBD1 (5 bases). V lost 0 bases to trimming and J lost 4 bases, with 13 bases between them. Germline V gene sequence: CDR1 SGHRS, CDR2 YFSETQ. The length of the CDR3 is 16 residues. The CDR3 region is CASSLDGQGGTGELFF. Here the CDR3 DNA reads TGCGCCAGCAGCTTGGACGGGCAGGGTGGCACCGGGGAGCTGTTTTTT.

This clone was seen a single time. This chain connects TRBV3-1 (or the pseudogene TRBV3-2) to TRBJ1-2, with D perhaps TRBD1 (5 bases). The germline V gene has CDR1 LGHDT and CDR2 YNNKEL (reference sequence). The length of the CDR3 is 14 residues. The V end was cut by 4 bases, the J end by 4 bases, with 13 bases between. The DNA for the CDR3 is TGTGCCAGCAGCCCCCCGGGGCCTTCCTATGGCTACACCTTC. The encoded protein is CASSPPGPSYGYTF.

This clone was detected only once. The CDR3 DNA is TGTGCCAGCAGCTCCCCCCCCTCTGGGGCCAACGTCCTGACTTTC. It is translated as CASSSPPSGANVLTF. V is TRBV5-4 and J is TRBJ2-6, with D unclear. The CDR3 consists of 15 residues. Per the germline V gene, CDR1 is SGHNT and CDR2 is YYREEE (reference sequence). The ends were cut back, 3 bases at V and 0 bases at J, with 7 bases in the middle.

The chain uses TRBV4-1 and TRBJ2-7; D gene uncertain. This CDR3 contains 13 residues. The germline CDR1 and CDR2 sequences are MGHRA and YSYEKL. Trimming cost V 1 base and J 0 bases, with 4 bases left between them. DNA of the CDR3: TGCGCCAGCAGCCAAGGGAGCTCCTACGAGCAGTACTTC. It encodes CASSQGSSYEQYF.

This clone was found once. The junction departs from the called germline gene at one end, perhaps through a read error. The chain has TRBV28 and TRBJ2-1; the D is unclear. The germline CDR1 and CDR2 sequences are MDHEN and SYDVKM. CDR3 length equals 14 residues. The chain's CDR3 is CASRTEQHYSEQFF. DNA of the CDR3: TGTGCCAGCAGAACCGAACAGCACTACAGTGAGCAGTTCTTC.

The J gene is TRBJ2-6, the V gene TRBV3-1 (or the pseudogene TRBV3-2), with D perhaps assigned TRBD1 or TRBD2 (6 bases each). The CDR3 covers 16 residues. Germline V gives CDR1 LGHDT, CDR2 YNNKEL (reference sequence). V lost 1 base, J lost 3 bases, and 10 bases lay in between. CDR3 residues: CASSQAGGGGANVLTF. The CDR3 nucleotides are TGTGCCAGCAGCCAAGCCGGGGGCGGTGGGGCCAACGTCCTGACTTTC.

CDR3 sequence reads: CATALGQGSHTEAFF. CDR3 in DNA: TGTGCCACAGCCCTGGGACAGGGGTCTCACACTGAAGCTTTCTTT. The chain carries TRBV24-1 and TRBJ1-1; the match to TRBD1 covers 10 bases. Germline-derived CDR1 and CDR2 are KGHDR and SFDVKD. V trimming: 10 bases; J trimming: 3 bases; junction bases outside the gene matches: 10. This CDR3 spans 15 amino acids.

This chain links TRBV5-1 with TRBJ1-2, with 7 positions matching TRBD1. The CDR3 length is 15 residues. The V gene end was trimmed by 4 bases and the J gene end by 6 bases; junction bases not matched to a gene: 12. CDR1 and CDR2 from the germline V gene are SGHRS and YFSETQ. CDR3 nucleotide sequence: TGCGCCAGCAGCCTTTTAGACAGGGTTTCTCATGGCTACACCTTC. Encoded protein: CASSLLDRVSHGYTF.

The V and J genes are TRBV12-2 and TRBJ2-2; the table's D gene call, TRBD2, was not cross checked with the DNA. TRBV12-2 is noted as a pseudogene. The CDR3 runs to 17 residues. In DNA, the CDR3 is TGTGCAACTCACCCGGGACTAGCGGGCCCGATCGTCGGGGAGCTGTTTTTT. Amino acids: CATHPGLAGPIVGELFF.

This clone came up once. The J gene is TRBJ2-3, the V gene TRBV7-6, with TRBD1 as a possible D gene (6 bases). The germline V and J ends were trimmed by 6 bases and 3 bases, with 16 bases remaining between them. The CDR3 runs 15 residues. Germline CDR1 is SGHVS and CDR2 is FNYEAQ. The CDR3 nucleotides read TGTGCCAGCAGGGCCGGGACAAAAAGGACAGATACGCAGTATTTT. Amino acid sequence: CASRAGTKRTDTQYF. The variable domain in full, with the rest retrieved from reference TRBV7-6 and TRBJ2-3, is GAGVSQSPRYKVTKRGQDVALRCDPISGHVSLYWYRQALGQGPEFLTYFNYEAQQDKSGLPNDRFSAERPEGSISTLTIQRTEQRDSAMYRCASRAGTKRTDTQYFGPGTRLTVL.